This is a list of T cell receptor beta chains from one sample in a study of T cell changes during pregnancy in multiple sclerosis. TCRdb's copy holds only in-frame clones and misses some; the assay was immunoSEQ multiplex PCR. The sample comprises 40,000 or so clones, approximately 91% of which are singletons, and around 4.1% rests with the top ten. This material consisted of CD8+ T cells from peripheral blood mononuclear cells, taken in the first trimester of pregnancy. Receptors were obtained from a female donor with multiple sclerosis, enrolled in a pregnancy study. The CDR3 runs from the conserved cysteine through the conserved F or W. A D gene is named only where the DNA matches it firmly. Where a row states a size, it is once, few, many or the class of an expanded clone; other rows omit it.

CDR3	DNA	V	D	J	size
CASSLNGVNAEAFF	TGTGCCAGCAGCTTAAACGGTGTGAACGCTGAAGCTTTCTTT	TRBV7-9	NA	TRBJ1-1	NA
CATGEAGNNEQFF	TGTGCCACGGGCGAAGCGGGGAACAATGAGCAGTTCTTC	TRBV19	TRBD2	TRBJ2-1	NA
CASSVGLAGGYNEQFF	TGTGCCAGCAGTGTCGGACTAGCGGGGGGCTACAATGAGCAGTTCTTC	TRBV6-1	TRBD2	TRBJ2-1	NA
CASTLGGPDLYNEQFF	TGTGCCAGCACCCTCGGGGGGCCCGACCTCTACAATGAGCAGTTCTTC	TRBV6-4	NA	TRBJ2-1	NA
CASSKSSGGHTGELFF	TGTGCCAGCAGCAAATCTAGCGGGGGGCACACCGGGGAGCTGTTTTTT	TRBV21-1	NA	TRBJ2-2	once
CASSEEASGGYEQYF	TGTGCCAGCAGTGAAGAGGCTAGCGGGGGCTACGAGCAGTACTTC	TRBV6-1	TRBD2	TRBJ2-7	few
CSVEAEYEQYF	TGCAGCGTTGAAGCAGAATACGAGCAGTACTTC	TRBV29-1	NA	TRBJ2-7	once
CARDSGTEAFF	TGTGCCAGAGACAGCGGGACTGAAGCTTTCTTT	TRBV2	NA	TRBJ1-1	few
CASPVRRNDRVHLSYEQYF	TGTGCCAGCCCGGTTCGACGGAACGACAGGGTCCATCTATCCTACGAGCAGTACTTC	TRBV5-6	TRBD1	TRBJ2-7	NA
CASSSGQGEEGYTF	TGCGCCAGCAGCTCGGGACAGGGGGAGGAGGGCTACACCTTC	TRBV5-1	TRBD1	TRBJ1-2	NA
CASSWGDQPQHF	TGTGCCAGCAGCTGGGGGGATCAGCCCCAGCATTTT	TRBV5-4	NA	TRBJ1-5	few
CASTLWWQQQPQHF	TGTGCCAGTACCCTGTGGTGGCAACAACAGCCCCAGCATTTT	TRBV19	NA	TRBJ1-5	NA
CASSFRDSGYTGELFF	TGTGCCAGCAGCTTTCGGGACAGTGGGTACACCGGGGAGCTGTTTTTT	TRBV5-5	TRBD1	TRBJ2-2	NA
CASGTGDEQYF	TGTGCTAGTGGAACAGGGGACGAGCAGTACTTC	TRBV12-5	TRBD1	TRBJ2-7	few
CAIMRDTSYGYTF	TGTGCCATCATGAGGGACACTTCTTATGGCTACACCTTC	TRBV10-3	NA	TRBJ1-2	NA
CASSGGSSSYNSPLHF	TGTGCCAGCTCAGGGGGGAGTAGCTCCTATAATTCACCCCTCCACTTT	TRBV2	TRBD1	TRBJ1-6	NA
CASSLLRGAPLSYEQYF	TGTGCCAGCAGCTTATTGCGGGGGGCCCCCCTCTCCTACGAGCAGTACTTC	TRBV5-6	TRBD2	TRBJ2-7	NA
CASSWTGDYGYTF	TGTGCCAGCAGCTGGACAGGGGATTATGGCTACACCTTC	TRBV7-9	TRBD1	TRBJ1-2	NA
CASSPTGTGGSYTF	TGTGCCAGCAGCCCGACCGGGACAGGTGGTAGCTACACCTTC	TRBV6-4	TRBD1	TRBJ1-2	many
CASSQDSGRRETQYF	TGCGCCAGCAGCCAAGATTCCGGACGGAGGGAGACCCAGTACTTC	TRBV4-3	NA	TRBJ2-5	NA
CASSPRALPMETQYF	TGTGCCAGCAGCCCTCGCGCCCTTCCCATGGAGACCCAGTACTTC	TRBV13	NA	TRBJ2-5	NA
CASSLSQGDYTF	TGTGCCAGCAGCTTATCTCAGGGGGACTACACCTTC	TRBV7-6	TRBD1	TRBJ1-2	NA
CASSFRQADTQYF	TGTGCCAGCAGCTTTAGACAGGCCGATACGCAGTATTTT	TRBV7-8	NA	TRBJ2-3	NA